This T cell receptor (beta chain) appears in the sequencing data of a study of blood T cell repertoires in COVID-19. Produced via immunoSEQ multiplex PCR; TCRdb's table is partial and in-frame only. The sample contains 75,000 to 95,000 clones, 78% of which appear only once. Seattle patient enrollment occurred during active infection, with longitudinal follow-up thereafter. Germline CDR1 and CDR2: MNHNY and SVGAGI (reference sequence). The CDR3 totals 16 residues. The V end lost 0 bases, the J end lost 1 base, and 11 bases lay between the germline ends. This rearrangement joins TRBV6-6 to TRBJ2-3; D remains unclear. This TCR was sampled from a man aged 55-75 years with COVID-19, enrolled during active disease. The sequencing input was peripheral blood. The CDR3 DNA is TGTGCCAGCAGTTACTCGAGGCAAGGAGGCACAGATACGCAGTATTTT. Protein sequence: CASSYSRQGGTDTQYF.